Listed below are T cell receptor beta chains from one sample, sequenced in a study of shared clonotypes between healthy human individuals. Method: immunoSEQ multiplex PCR; TCRdb's copy keeps in-frame clones and lacks some. The table has about a million clones, around three quarters seen once; the top ten hold approximately 1.5%. Sequences were obtained from memory CD4+ T cells sorted from blood. The source of these receptors is a man aged 18-30 years in good health. The CDR3 runs from the conserved cysteine through the conserved F or W. The D gene is left open where the match is weak. Size is stated for part of the rows, as once, few or many counts, or as a class when the clone is expanded.

size | D | J | V | CDR3 | DNA
. | . | TRBJ2-3 | TRBV9 | CASSETGSDTQYF | TGTGCCAGCAGCGAGACAGGTTCAGATACGCAGTATTTT
. | . | TRBJ2-6 | TRBV7-2 | CASSLGSAGANVLTF | TGTGCCAGCAGCTTAGGAAGTGCTGGGGCCAACGTCCTGACTTTC
few | . | TRBJ2-7 | TRBV28 | CASTLFHEQYF | TGTGCCAGCACCCTTTTCCACGAGCAGTACTTC
once | . | TRBJ1-1 | TRBV9 | CASSVATAMNTEAFF | TGTGCCAGCAGCGTAGCGACAGCCATGAACACTGAAGCTTTCTTT
. | TRBD1 | TRBJ1-2 | TRBV6-5 | CASSYSNRGGYTF | TGTGCCAGCAGTTACTCGAACAGGGGTGGCTACACCTTC
. | . | TRBJ1-1 | TRBV6-1 | CASSPGRHNTEAFF | TGTGCCAGCAGTCCGGGGCGTCATAACACTGAAGCTTTCTTT
few | . | TRBJ1-1 | TRBV30 | CAWSVGENTEAFF | TGTGCCTGGAGTGTTGGCGAGAACACTGAAGCTTTCTTT
many | . | TRBJ1-6 | TRBV9 | CASSAGQSNSPLHF | TGTGCCAGCAGCGCCGGACAGAGTAATTCACCCCTCCACTTT
. | . | TRBJ2-5 | TRBV30 | CAWSALSRETQYF | TGTGCCTGGAGTGCTCTCTCTAGGGAGACCCAGTACTTC
. | . | TRBJ2-5 | TRBV21-1 | CASGLQGPQETQYF | TGTGCCAGCGGGTTACAGGGTCCCCAAGAGACCCAGTACTTC
once | . | TRBJ2-5 | TRBV6-1 | CASSELGQLIETQYF | TGTGCCAGCAGTGAACTAGGACAGCTCATCGAGACCCAGTACTTC
. | TRBD2 | TRBJ2-7 | TRBV11-2 | CASSGTSGRIYEQYF | TGTGCCAGCAGCGGCACTAGCGGGAGGATTTACGAGCAGTACTTC
. | . | TRBJ1-3 | TRBV25-1 | CASSESSSGNTIYF | TGTGCCAGCAGTGAATCTTCCTCTGGAAACACCATATATTTT
. | . | TRBJ2-6 | TRBV7-2 | CASSLAASSGANVLTF | TGTGCCAGCAGCTTAGCGGCGAGCTCTGGGGCCAACGTCCTGACTTTC
once | . | TRBJ1-1 | TRBV18 | CASSPQGDGVTEAFF | TGTGCCAGCTCACCACAGGGTGATGGAGTAACTGAAGCTTTCTTT
. | . | TRBJ2-1 | TRBV27 | CASSFLVSSYNEQFF | TGTGCCAGCAGTTTCCTAGTGAGCTCCTACAATGAGCAGTTCTTC
few | . | TRBJ1-6 | TRBV5-1 | CASSLSGYGSPLHF | TGCGCCAGCAGCTTGTCTGGGTACGGGTCACCCCTCCACTTT
once | . | TRBJ2-2 | TRBV5-1 | CASSQDGALFF | TGCGCCAGCAGCCAAGACGGGGCCCTGTTTTTT
. | TRBD1 | TRBJ2-5 | TRBV30 | CAWGTGATQETQYF | TGTGCCTGGGGGACAGGGGCGACACAAGAGACCCAGTACTTC
. | TRBD1 | TRBJ1-2 | TRBV2 | CASSEKGTGTLGYTF | TGTGCCAGCAGTGAAAAGGGGACAGGGACCCTTGGCTACACCTTC
. | . | TRBJ1-6 | TRBV11-3 | CASSQRGSNSPLHF | TGTGCCAGCAGCCAACGGGGGTCGAATTCACCCCTCCACTTT
. | . | TRBJ2-5 | TRBV6-1 | CASSVREETQYF | TGTGCCAGCAGTGTTAGAGAGGAGACCCAGTACTTC
. | . | TRBJ2-1 | TRBV15 | CATSRSGGLAYNEQFF | TGTGCCACCAGCAGATCCGGAGGGCTGGCGTACAATGAGCAGTTCTTC
. | . | TRBJ2-1 | TRBV10-2 | CASSDRLYTEQFF | TGCGCCAGCAGTGATCGCCTCTACACTGAGCAGTTCTTC
. | . | TRBJ2-2 | TRBV28 | CASGQGSNTGELFF | TGTGCCAGCGGGCAGGGTTCAAACACCGGGGAGCTGTTTTTT
once | . | TRBJ1-3 | TRBV18 | CASFTAGNTIYF | TGTGCCAGCTTCACGGCTGGAAACACCATATATTTT
. | . | TRBJ2-3 | TRBV5-1 | CASSPGGGVNTDTQYF | TGCGCCAGCAGCCCTGGAGGGGGGGTAAACACAGATACGCAGTATTTT
. | . | TRBJ1-2 | TRBV14 | CASSQGQRYGYTF | TGTGCCAGCAGCCAAGGACAGCGCTATGGCTACACCTTC
once | TRBD2 | TRBJ2-4 | TRBV2 | CASSDPAGGPRNIQYF | TGTGCCAGCAGTGACCCAGCGGGGGGGCCGCGGAACATTCAGTACTTC
. | . | TRBJ1-1 | TRBV10-3 | CAITQGINTEAFF | TGTGCCATCACGCAGGGGATTAACACTGAAGCTTTCTTT
once | . | TRBJ2-7 | TRBV28 | CASSPSWGREQYF | TGTGCCAGCAGTCCCTCATGGGGGCGCGAGCAGTACTTC
. | . | TRBJ1-2 | TRBV19 | CASSMARAYYGYTF | TGTGCCAGTAGTATGGCCAGGGCCTACTATGGCTACACCTTC
. | TRBD2 | TRBJ2-2 | TRBV7-2 | CASSLAGLAGAGELFF | TGTGCCAGCAGCTTAGCGGGATTAGCGGGCGCCGGGGAGCTGTTTTTT
. | . | TRBJ1-4 | TRBV28 | CASRPGGWGEKLFF | TGTGCCAGCAGACCTGGGGGCTGGGGTGAAAAACTGTTTTTT
few | TRBD2 | TRBJ2-1 | TRBV30 | CAWDAYGLAGGVSSYNEQFF | TGTGCCTGGGACGCGTACGGGCTAGCGGGAGGGGTGAGCTCCTACAATGAGCAGTTCTTC
. | . | TRBJ2-7 | TRBV6-5 | CATSEQGKTYEQYF | TGTGCCACCTCCGAACAGGGAAAAACCTACGAGCAGTACTTC
. | TRBD1 | TRBJ2-1 | TRBV6-6 | CASNDRGPNNEQFF | TGTGCCAGCAATGACAGGGGCCCCAACAATGAGCAGTTCTTC
. | . | TRBJ2-5 | TRBV5-6 | CASSLVGPGAWETQYF | TGTGCCAGCAGCTTGGTTGGCCCTGGGGCGTGGGAGACCCAGTACTTC
. | . | TRBJ1-2 | TRBV6-1 | CASSERAVVDGYTF | TGTGCCAGCAGTGAAAGGGCGGTAGTGGATGGCTACACCTTC
. | TRBD1 | TRBJ2-5 | TRBV7-9 | CASSSRDRQETQYF | TGTGCCAGCAGCTCCAGGGACAGGCAAGAGACCCAGTACTTC
. | TRBD2 | TRBJ2-3 | TRBV6-1 | CASSELAGTTDTQYF | TGTGCCAGCAGTGAATTAGCGGGAACCACAGATACGCAGTATTTT
. | TRBD1 | TRBJ1-5 | TRBV18 | CASSPPGTGGDNQPQHF | TGTGCCAGCTCACCACCCGGGACAGGGGGAGACAATCAGCCCCAGCATTTT
. | . | TRBJ1-2 | TRBV28 | CASRHSMGGYTF | TGTGCCAGCAGGCACTCGATGGGTGGCTACACCTTC
. | TRBD1 | TRBJ2-7 | TRBV5-1 | CASSSTGGGSYEQYF | TGCGCCAGCAGCTCAACAGGGGGCGGTTCCTACGAGCAGTACTTC
. | . | TRBJ2-6 | TRBV6-6 | CASSYGGTGANVLTF | TGTGCCAGCAGTTACGGGGGAACTGGGGCCAACGTCCTGACTTTC
. | . | TRBJ1-6 | TRBV5-6 | CASSLVGIVNSPLHF | TGTGCCAGCAGCTTGGTGGGGATCGTTAATTCACCCCTCCACTTT
. | . | TRBJ1-1 | TRBV18 | CASSPSGQGMNTEAFF | TGTGCCAGCTCACCCAGCGGGCAGGGTATGAACACTGAAGCTTTCTTT
. | TRBD1 | TRBJ1-2 | TRBV7-2 | CASSLTGTGSTTGGYTF | TGTGCCAGCAGCCTAACCGGGACAGGGTCAACCACCGGCGGCTACACCTTC
. | . | TRBJ2-3 | TRBV11-3 | CASSLGSGGGLTDTQYF | TGTGCCAGCAGCTTAGGATCAGGAGGGGGGCTCACAGATACGCAGTATTTT
. | TRBD1 | TRBJ2-7 | TRBV7-9 | CASREDRGRYEQYF | TGTGCCAGCAGAGAAGACAGGGGCCGCTACGAGCAGTACTTC